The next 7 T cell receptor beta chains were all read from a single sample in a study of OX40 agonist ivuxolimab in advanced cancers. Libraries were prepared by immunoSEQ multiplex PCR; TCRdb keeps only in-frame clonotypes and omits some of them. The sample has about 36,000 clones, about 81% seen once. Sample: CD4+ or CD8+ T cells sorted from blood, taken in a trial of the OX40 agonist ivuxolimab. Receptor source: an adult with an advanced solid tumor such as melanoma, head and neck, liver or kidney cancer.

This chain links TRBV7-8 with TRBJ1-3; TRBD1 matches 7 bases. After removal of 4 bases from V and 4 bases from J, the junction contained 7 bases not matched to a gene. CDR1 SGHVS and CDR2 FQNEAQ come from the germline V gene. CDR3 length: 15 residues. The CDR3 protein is CASSWNRGVGNTIYF. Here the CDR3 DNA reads TGTGCCAGCAGCTGGAACAGGGGCGTCGGAAACACCATATATTTT.

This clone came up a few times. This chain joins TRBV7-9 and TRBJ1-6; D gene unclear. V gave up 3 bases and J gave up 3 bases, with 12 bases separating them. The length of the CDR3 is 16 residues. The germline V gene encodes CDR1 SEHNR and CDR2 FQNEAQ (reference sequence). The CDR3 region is CASSLGAGFYNSPLHF. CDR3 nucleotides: TGTGCCAGCAGCTTGGGTGCCGGTTTCTATAATTCACCCCTCCACTTT. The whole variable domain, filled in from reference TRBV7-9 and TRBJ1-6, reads DTGVSQNPRHKITKRGQNVTFRCDPISEHNRLYWYRQTLGQGPEFLTYFQNEAQLEKSRLLSDRFSAERPKGSFSTLEIQRTEQGDSAMYLCASSLGAGFYNSPLHFGNGTRLTVT.

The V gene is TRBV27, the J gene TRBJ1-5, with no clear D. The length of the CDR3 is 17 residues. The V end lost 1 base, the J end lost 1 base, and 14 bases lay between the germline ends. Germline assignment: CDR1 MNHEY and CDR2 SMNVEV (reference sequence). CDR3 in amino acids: CASSLYYVYGSNQPQHF. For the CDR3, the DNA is TGTGCCAGCAGTTTATACTACGTCTACGGAAGCAATCAGCCCCAGCATTTT.

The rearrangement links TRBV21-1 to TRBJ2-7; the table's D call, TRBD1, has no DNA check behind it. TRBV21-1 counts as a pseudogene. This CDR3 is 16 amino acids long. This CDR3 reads CASSKGGGTFPYEQYF. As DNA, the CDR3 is TGTGCCAGCAGCAAAGGGGGCGGCACTTTCCCTTACGAGCAGTACTTC.

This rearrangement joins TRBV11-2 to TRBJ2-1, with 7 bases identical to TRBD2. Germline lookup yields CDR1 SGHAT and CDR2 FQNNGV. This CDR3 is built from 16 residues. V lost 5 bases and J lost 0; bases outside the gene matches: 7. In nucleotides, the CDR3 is TGTGCCAGCAGCAACTACGGGGGGAGCTCCTACAATGAGCAGTTCTTC. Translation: CASSNYGGSSYNEQFF.

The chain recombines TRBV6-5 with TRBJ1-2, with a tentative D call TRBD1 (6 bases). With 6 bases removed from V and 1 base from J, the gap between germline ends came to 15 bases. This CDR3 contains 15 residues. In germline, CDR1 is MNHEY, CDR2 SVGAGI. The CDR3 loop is CASRYTTGFNYGYTF. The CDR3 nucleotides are TGTGCCAGCAGATATACAACAGGGTTTAACTATGGCTACACCTTC.

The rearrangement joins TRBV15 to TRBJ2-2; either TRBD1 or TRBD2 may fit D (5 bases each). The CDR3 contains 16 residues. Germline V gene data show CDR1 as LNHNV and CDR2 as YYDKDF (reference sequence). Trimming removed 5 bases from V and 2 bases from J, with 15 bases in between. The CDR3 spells CATSVRAGRNTGELFF. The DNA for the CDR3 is TGTGCCACCAGCGTACGGGCAGGGAGAAACACCGGGGAGCTGTTTTTT.